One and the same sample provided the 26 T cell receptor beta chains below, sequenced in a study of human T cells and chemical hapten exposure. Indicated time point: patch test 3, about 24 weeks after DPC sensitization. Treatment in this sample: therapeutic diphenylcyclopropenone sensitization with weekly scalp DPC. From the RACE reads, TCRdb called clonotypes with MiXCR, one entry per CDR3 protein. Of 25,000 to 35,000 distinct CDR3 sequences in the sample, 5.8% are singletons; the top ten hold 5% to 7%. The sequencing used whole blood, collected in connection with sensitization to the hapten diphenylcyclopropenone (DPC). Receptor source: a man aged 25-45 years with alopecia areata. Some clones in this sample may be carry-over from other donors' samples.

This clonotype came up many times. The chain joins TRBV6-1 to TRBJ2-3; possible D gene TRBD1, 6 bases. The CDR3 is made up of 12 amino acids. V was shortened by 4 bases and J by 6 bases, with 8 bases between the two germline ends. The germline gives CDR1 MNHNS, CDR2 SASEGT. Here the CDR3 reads CASSGDTDTQYF. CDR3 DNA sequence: TGTGCCAGCAGTGGGGACACCGATACGCAGTATTTT.

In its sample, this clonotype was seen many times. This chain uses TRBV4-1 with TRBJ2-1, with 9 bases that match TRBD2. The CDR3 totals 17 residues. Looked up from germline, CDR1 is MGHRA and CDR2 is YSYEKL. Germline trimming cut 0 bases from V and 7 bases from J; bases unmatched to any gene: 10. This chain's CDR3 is CASSQDALAGPVNEQFF. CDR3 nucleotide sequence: TGCGCCAGCAGCCAAGATGCCCTAGCGGGACCTGTGAATGAGCAGTTCTTC.

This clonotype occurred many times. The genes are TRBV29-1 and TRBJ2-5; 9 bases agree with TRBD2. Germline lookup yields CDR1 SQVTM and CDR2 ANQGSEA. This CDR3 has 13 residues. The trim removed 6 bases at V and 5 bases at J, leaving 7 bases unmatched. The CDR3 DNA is TGCAGCGTCCTGACTAGCGGCCGGGAGACCCAGTACTTC. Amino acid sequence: CSVLTSGRETQYF.

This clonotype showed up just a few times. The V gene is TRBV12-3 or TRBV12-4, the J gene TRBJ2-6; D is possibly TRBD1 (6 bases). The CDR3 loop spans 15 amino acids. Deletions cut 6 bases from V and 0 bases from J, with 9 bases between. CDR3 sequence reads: CASRTGRSGANVLTF. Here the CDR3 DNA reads TGTGCCAGCAGGACAGGCCGCTCTGGGGCCAACGTCCTGACTTTC.

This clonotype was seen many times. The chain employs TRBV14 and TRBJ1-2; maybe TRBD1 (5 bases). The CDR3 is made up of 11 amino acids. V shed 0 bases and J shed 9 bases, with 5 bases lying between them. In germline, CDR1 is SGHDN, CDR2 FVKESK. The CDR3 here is CASSQEGRYTF. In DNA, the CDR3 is TGTGCCAGCAGCCAAGAGGGGCGCTACACCTTC.

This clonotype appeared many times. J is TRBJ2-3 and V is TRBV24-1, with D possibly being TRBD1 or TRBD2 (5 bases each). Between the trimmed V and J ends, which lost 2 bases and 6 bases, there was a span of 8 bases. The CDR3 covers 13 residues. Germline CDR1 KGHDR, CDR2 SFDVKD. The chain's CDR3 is CATSDSWGDTQYF. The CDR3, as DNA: TGTGCCACCAGTGATTCCTGGGGGGATACGCAGTATTTT.

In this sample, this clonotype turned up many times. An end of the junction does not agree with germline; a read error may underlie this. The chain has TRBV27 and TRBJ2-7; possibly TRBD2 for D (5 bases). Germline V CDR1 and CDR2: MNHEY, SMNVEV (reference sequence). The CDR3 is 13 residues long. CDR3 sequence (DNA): TGTGCCAGCAGTGTATCCCTCACGGGGGAGCAGTACTTC. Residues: CASSVSLTGEQYF.

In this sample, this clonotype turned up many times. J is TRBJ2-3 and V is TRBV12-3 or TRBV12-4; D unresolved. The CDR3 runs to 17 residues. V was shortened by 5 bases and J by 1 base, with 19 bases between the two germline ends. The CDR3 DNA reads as TGTGCCAGCAGTCCCGAGATCCGTGGCCTAGGCACAGATACGCAGTATTTT. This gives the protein CASSPEIRGLGTDTQYF.

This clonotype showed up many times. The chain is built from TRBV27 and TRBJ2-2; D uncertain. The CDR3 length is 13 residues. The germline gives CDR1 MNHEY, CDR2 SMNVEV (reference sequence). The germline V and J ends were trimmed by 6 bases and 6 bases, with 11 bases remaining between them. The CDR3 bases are TGTGCCAGCAGCCCTGGTCGGTCCGGGGAGCTGTTTTTT. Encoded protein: CASSPGRSGELFF.

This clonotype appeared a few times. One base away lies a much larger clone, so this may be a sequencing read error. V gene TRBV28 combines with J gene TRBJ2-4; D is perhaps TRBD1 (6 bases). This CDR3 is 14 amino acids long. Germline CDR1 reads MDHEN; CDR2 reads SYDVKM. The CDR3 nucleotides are TGTGTCAGCAGACCAGGGGTAGGCAAAAACATTCAGTACTTC. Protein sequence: CVSRPGVGKNIQYF.

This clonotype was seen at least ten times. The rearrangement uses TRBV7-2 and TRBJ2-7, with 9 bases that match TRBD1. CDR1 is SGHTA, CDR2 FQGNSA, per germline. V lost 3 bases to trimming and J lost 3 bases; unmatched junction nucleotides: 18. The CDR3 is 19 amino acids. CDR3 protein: CASSFPGQGRAGPLYEQYF. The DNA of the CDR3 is TGTGCCAGCAGCTTCCCGGGACAGGGACGGGCGGGGCCTCTCTACGAGCAGTACTTC.

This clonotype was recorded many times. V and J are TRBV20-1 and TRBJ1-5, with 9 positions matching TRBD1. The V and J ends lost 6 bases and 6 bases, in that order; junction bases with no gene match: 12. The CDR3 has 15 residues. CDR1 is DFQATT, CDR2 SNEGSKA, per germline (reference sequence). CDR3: CSANTGTGSGQPQHF. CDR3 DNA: TGCAGTGCGAATACCGGGACAGGGAGCGGTCAGCCCCAGCATTTT.

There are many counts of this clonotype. In DNA form, the CDR3 reads TGTGCCAGCAGCTTTGGAGCCGGGCAGGGAGAGTATCAGCCCCAGCATTTT. This gives the protein CASSFGAGQGEYQPQHF. The gene calls are TRBV7-6 and TRBJ1-5; weak D call: TRBD1 (5 bases). The germline V and J ends were trimmed by 3 bases and 5 bases, with 20 bases remaining between them. Germline CDR1 SGHVS, CDR2 FNYEAQ. The CDR3 length is 17 residues.

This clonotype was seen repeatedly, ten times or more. The CDR3 protein is CSALGLVSITSYNEQFF. CDR3 DNA: TGCAGTGCTCTCGGACTAGTTTCTATTACGTCCTACAATGAGCAGTTCTTC. The V and J genes are TRBV20-1 and TRBJ2-1, with 7 bases fitting TRBD2. The length of the CDR3 is 17 residues. J lost 1 base, V lost 5 bases, and 14 bases had no gene match. Per the germline V gene, CDR1 is DFQATT and CDR2 is SNEGSKA (reference sequence).

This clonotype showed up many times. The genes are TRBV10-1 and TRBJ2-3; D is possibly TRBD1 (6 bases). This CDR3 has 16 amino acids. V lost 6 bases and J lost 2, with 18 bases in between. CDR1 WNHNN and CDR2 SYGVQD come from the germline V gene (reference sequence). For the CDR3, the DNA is TGCGCCAGCAGCCCGGCAGGAAGGGGGTCCACAGATACGCAGTATTTT. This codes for CASSPAGRGSTDTQYF.

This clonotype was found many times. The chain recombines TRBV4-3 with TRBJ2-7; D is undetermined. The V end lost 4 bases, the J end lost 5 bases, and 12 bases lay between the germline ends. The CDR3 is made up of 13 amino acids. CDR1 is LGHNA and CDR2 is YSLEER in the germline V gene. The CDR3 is CASSPGSKNEQYF. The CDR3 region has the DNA TGCGCCAGCAGCCCCGGGTCTAAGAACGAGCAGTACTTC.

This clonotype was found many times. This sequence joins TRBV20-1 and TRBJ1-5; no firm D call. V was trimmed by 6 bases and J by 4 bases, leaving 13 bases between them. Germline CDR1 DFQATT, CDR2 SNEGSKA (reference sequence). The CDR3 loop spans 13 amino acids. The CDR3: CSARPTGNQPQHF. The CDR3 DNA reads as TGCAGTGCCCGTCCGACCGGGAATCAGCCCCAGCATTTT.

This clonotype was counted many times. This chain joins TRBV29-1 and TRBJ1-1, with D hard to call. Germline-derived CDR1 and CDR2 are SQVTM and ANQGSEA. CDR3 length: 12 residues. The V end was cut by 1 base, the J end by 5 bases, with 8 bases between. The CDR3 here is CSVEGSGTEAFF. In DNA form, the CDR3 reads TGCAGCGTTGAAGGGTCTGGGACTGAAGCTTTCTTT.

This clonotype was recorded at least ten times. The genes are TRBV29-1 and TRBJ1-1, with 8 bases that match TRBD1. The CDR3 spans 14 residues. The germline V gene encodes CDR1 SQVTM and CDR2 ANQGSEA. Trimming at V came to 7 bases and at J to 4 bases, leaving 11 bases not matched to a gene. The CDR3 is CSGWPGQGGTEAFF. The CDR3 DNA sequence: TGCAGCGGTTGGCCCGGACAGGGAGGCACTGAAGCTTTCTTT.

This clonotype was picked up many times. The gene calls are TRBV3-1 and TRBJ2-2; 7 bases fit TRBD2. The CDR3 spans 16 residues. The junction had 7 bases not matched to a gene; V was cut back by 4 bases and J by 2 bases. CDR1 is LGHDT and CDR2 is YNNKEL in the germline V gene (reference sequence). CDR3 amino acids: CASSLQRTRNTGELFF. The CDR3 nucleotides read TGTGCCAGCAGCCTGCAACGGACTAGAAACACCGGGGAGCTGTTTTTT.

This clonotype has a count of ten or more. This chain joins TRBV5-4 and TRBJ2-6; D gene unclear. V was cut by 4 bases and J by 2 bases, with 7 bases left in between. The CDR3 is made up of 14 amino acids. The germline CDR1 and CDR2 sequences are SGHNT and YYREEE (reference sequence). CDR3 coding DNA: TGTGCCAGCAGCACGGGCGCTGGGGCCAACGTCCTGACTTTC. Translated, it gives CASSTGAGANVLTF. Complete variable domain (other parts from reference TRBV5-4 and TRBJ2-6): ETGVTQSPTHLIKTRGQQVTLRCSSQSGHNTVSWYQQALGQGPQFIFQYYREEENGRGNFPPRFSGLQFPNYSSELNVNALELDDSALYLCASSTGAGANVLTFGAGSRLTVL.

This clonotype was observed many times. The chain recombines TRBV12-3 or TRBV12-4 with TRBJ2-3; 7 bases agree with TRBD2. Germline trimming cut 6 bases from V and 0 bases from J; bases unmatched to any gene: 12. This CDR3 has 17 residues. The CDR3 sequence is CASSPPAGETSTDTQYF. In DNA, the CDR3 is TGTGCCAGCAGCCCCCCTGCGGGAGAAACGAGCACAGATACGCAGTATTTT.

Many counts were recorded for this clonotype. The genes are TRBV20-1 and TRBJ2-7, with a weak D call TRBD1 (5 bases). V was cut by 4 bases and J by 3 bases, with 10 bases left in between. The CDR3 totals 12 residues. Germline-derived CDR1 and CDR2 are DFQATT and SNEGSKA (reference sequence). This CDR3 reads CSAKAGIYEQYF. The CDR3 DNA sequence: TGCAGTGCTAAGGCAGGGATCTACGAGCAGTACTTC.

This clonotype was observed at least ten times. CDR3 DNA sequence: TGTGCCATCAGTGTGGACACCTCCTACGAGCAGTACTTC. It yields the protein CAISVDTSYEQYF. This chain connects TRBV10-3 to TRBJ2-7, with D perhaps matching TRBD1 (5 bases). This CDR3 has 13 amino acids. Per germline, CDR1 ENHRY and CDR2 SYGVKD. Deletions cut 4 bases from V and 0 bases from J, with 7 bases between.

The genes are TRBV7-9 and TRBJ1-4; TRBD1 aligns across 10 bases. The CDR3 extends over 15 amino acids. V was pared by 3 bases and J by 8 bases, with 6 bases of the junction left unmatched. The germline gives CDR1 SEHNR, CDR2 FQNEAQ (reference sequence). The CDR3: CASSFRDRGPEKLFF. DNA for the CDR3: TGTGCCAGCAGCTTCCGGGACAGGGGACCCGAAAAACTGTTTTTT. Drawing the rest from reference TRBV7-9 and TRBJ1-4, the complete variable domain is DTGVSQNPRHKITKRGQNVTFRCDPISEHNRLYWYRQTLGQGPEFLTYFQNEAQLEKSRLLSDRFSAERPKGSFSTLEIQRTEQGDSAMYLCASSFRDRGPEKLFFGSGTQLSVL.

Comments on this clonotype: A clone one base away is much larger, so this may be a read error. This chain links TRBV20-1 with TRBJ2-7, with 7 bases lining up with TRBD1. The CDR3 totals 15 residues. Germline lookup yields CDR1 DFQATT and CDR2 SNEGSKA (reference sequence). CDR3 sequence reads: CSASQQGSFSHEQYF. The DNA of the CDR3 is TGCAGTGCTAGTCAACAGGGGTCCTTCTCCCACGAGCAGTACTTC.